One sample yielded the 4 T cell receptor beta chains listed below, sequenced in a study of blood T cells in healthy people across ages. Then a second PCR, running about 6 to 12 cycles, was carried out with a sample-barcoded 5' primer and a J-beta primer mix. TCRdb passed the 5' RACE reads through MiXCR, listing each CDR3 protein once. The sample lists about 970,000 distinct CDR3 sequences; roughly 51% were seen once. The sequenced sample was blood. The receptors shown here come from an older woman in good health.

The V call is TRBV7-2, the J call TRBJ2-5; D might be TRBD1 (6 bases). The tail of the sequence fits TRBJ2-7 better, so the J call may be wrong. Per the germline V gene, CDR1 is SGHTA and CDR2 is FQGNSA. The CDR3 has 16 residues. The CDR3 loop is CASSLDTGPPRYEQYF. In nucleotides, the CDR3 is TGTGCCAGCAGCCTCGATACAGGGCCACCCCGCTACGAGCAGTACTTC.

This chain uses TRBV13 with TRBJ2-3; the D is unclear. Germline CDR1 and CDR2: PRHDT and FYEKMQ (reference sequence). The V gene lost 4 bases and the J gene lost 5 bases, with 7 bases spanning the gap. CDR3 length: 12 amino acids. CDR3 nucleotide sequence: TGTGCCAGCAGCTCAGAGTTAGATACGCAGTATTTT. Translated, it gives CASSSELDTQYF.

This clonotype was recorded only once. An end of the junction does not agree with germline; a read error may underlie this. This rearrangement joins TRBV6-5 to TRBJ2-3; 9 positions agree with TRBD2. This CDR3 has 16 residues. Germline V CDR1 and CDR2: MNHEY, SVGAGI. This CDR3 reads CASSNKLAGPTDTQYF. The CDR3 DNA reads TGTGCCAGCAGCAACAAGCTAGCGGGACCAACAGATACACAGTATTTT.

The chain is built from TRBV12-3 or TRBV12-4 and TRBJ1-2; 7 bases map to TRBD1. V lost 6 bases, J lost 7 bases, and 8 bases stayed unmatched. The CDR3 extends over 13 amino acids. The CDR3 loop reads CASSPARGVGYTF. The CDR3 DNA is TGTGCCAGCAGCCCAGCCAGGGGGGTTGGCTACACCTTC.